This TCR beta chain was observed in a study of cytomegalovirus exposure and HLA in healthy donors. Study results and caveats: Among immune exposure information, only CMV serostatus was available.

Regarding this clone: The antigen remains undetermined.

The study ran its PCR with 60 Vbeta and 13 Jbeta primers. Data came from immunoSEQ multiplex PCR; TCRdb stores just in-frame clones and leaves some out. The repertoire holds more than 60,000 clones, with around four fifths as singletons. V gave up 5 bases and J gave up 0 bases, with 14 bases separating them. Germline-derived CDR1 and CDR2 are SGDLS and YYNGEE. This CDR3 region has 15 residues. The chain joins TRBV9 to TRBJ1-1, with unresolved D. The sample consisted of PBMCs. This clonotype was obtained from a male donor in good health and CMV-seropositive. The CDR3 protein is CASRAVPDLNTEAFF. CDR3 sequence (DNA): TGTGCCAGCAGAGCGGTGCCTGATCTGAACACTGAAGCTTTCTTT.